These 6 T cell receptor beta chains were all obtained from the same sample, sequenced in a study of radiation and T cells in renal cell carcinoma. As to time point: blood 2 weeks post-SBRT. The treatment here: 15 Gy SBRT to primary tumor, nephrectomy 4 weeks later. The method was immunoSEQ multiplex PCR; TCRdb's version includes in-frame clones alone and lacks a portion of them. The sample has roughly 130,000 clones; 81% are singletons. The sequencing here drew on blood, taken from a patient whose treatment included radiotherapy and nephrectomy. These receptors were collected from an older woman with renal cell carcinoma.

The chain joins TRBV7-3 to TRBJ2-2; weak D call: TRBD1 (5 bases). The CDR3 totals 13 residues. V lost 5 bases, J lost 7 bases, and 11 bases lay in between. The germline gives CDR1 SGHTA, CDR2 FQGTGA. The DNA of the CDR3 is TGTGCCAGCAGCCCTCAGGGTAGCGGGGAGCTGTTTTTT. Its translation: CASSPQGSGELFF.

The count of this clone is one. V and J are TRBV7-9 and TRBJ1-3, with TRBD1 matching 10 bases. The V gene end was trimmed by 5 bases and the J gene end by 6 bases; junction bases not matched to a gene: 4. The CDR3 is 14 residues long. CDR1 SEHNR and CDR2 FQNEAQ come from the germline V gene (reference sequence). The CDR3 region has the DNA TGTGCCAGCAGCCTTGGACAGGGGGTAAACACCATATATTTT. Its translation: CASSLGQGVNTIYF.

V is TRBV5-1 and J is TRBJ2-5; 9 bases map to TRBD1. The germline gives CDR1 SGHRS, CDR2 YFSETQ. V lost 4 bases and J lost 1; bases outside the gene matches: 5. There are 15 residues in the CDR3. The CDR3 nucleotides read TGCGCCAGCAGCCCCGACAGGGGGGGCCAAGAGACCCAGTACTTC. Translating it yields CASSPDRGGQETQYF.

This chain uses TRBV27 with TRBJ2-1; D remains ambiguous. Per the germline V gene, CDR1 is MNHEY and CDR2 is SMNVEV (reference sequence). CDR3 length: 14 residues. Trimming took off 11 bases at V and 6 bases at J, with 20 bases between the two ends. CDR3 residues: CAASRSGAFNEQFF. The CDR3 DNA follows: TGTGCCGCGAGTAGGTCAGGAGCCTTCAATGAGCAGTTCTTC.

The rearrangement joins TRBV30 to TRBJ2-5; TRBD1 is a possible D gene (5 bases). The CDR3 sequence is 12 residues long. Germline lookup yields CDR1 GTSNPN and CDR2 SVGIG (reference sequence). V lost 3 bases to trimming and J lost 5 bases, with 10 bases between them. Here the CDR3 DNA reads TGTGCCTGGAGACAGGTTTTGGAGACCCAGTACTTC. This codes for CAWRQVLETQYF.

This clone appeared once. The chain has TRBV5-1 and TRBJ2-3, with no clear D. Germline V lookup: CDR1 SGHRS, CDR2 YFSETQ. The V end lost 0 bases, the J end lost 0 bases, and 11 bases lay between the germline ends. CDR3 size: 16 residues. CDR3 region: CASSLEGRPSTDTQYF. Here the CDR3 DNA reads TGCGCCAGCAGCTTGGAAGGCAGACCAAGCACAGATACGCAGTATTTT.